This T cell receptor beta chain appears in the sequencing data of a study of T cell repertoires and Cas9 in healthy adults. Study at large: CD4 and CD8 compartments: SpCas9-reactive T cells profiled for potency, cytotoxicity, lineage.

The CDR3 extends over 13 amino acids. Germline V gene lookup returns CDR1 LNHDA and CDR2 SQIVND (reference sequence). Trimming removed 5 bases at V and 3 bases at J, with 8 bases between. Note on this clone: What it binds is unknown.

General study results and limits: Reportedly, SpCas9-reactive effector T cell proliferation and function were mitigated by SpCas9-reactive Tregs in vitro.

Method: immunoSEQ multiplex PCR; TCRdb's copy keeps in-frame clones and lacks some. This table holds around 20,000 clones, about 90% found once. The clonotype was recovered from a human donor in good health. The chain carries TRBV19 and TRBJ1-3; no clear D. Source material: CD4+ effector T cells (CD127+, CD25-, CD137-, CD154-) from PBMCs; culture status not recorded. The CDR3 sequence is CASSPALGNTIYF. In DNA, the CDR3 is TGTGCCAGTAGTCCCGCGCTTGGAAACACCATATATTTT. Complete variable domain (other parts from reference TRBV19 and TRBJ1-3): DGGITQSPKYLFRKEGQNVTLSCEQNLNHDAMYWYRQDPGQGLRLIYYSQIVNDFQKGDIAEGYSVSREKKESFPLTVTSAQKNPTAFYLCASSPALGNTIYFGEGSWLTVV.